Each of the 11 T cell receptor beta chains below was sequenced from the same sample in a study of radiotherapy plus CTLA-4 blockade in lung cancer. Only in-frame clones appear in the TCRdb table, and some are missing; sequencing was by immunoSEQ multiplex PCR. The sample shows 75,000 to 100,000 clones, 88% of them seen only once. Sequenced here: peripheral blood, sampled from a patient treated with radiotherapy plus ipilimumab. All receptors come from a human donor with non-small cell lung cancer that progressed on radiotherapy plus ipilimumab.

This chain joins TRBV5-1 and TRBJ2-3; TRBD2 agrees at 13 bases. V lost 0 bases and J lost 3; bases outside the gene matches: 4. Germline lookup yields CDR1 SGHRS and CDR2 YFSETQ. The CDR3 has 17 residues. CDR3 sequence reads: CASSLDTSGRETDTQYF. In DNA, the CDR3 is TGCGCCAGCAGCTTGGACACTAGCGGGAGGGAGACAGATACGCAGTATTTT.

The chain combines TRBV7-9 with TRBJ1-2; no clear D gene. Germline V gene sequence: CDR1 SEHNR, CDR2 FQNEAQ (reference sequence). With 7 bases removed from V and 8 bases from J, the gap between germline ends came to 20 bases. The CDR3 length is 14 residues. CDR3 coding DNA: TGTGCCAGCACCCCCTCTGTGGATCTGTGGGGCTACACCTTC. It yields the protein CASTPSVDLWGYTF.

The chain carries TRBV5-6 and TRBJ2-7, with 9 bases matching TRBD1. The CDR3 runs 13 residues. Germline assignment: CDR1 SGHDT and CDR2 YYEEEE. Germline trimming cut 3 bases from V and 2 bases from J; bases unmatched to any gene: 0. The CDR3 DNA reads TGTGCCAGCAGCTACAGGGGGCCCTACGAGCAGTACTTC. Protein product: CASSYRGPYEQYF.

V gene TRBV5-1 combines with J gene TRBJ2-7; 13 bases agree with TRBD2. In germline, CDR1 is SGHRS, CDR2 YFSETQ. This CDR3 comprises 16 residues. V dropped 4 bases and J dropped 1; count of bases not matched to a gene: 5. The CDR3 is CASSPLGLAGSYEQYF. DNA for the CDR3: TGCGCCAGCAGCCCACTGGGACTAGCGGGATCCTACGAGCAGTACTTC.

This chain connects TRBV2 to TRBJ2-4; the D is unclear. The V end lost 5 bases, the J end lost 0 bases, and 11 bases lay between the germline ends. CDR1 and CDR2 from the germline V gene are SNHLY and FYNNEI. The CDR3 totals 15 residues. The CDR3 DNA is TGTGCCAGCAGTCCACAGATTCTAGCCAAAAACATTCAGTACTTC. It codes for CASSPQILAKNIQYF.

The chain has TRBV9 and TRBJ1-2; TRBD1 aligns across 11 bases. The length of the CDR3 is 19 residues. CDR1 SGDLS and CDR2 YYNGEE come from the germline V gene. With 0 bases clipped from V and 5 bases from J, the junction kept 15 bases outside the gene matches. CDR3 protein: CASSVDLTPRDRGDYGYTF. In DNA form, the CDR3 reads TGTGCCAGCAGCGTAGACCTTACACCCCGGGACAGGGGGGATTATGGCTACACCTTC.

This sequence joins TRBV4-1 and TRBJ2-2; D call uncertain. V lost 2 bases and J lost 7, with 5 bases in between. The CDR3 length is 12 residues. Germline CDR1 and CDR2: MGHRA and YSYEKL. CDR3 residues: CASSQNHGELFF. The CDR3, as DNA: TGCGCCAGCAGCCAAAACCACGGGGAGCTGTTTTTT.

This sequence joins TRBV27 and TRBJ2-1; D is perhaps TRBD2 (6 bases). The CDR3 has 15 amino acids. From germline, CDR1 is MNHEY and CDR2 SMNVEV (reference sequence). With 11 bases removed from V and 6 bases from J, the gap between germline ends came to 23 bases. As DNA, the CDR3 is TGTGCCTCCCCTATCTCTGGCGGGGCCGGCAATGAGCAGTTCTTC. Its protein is CASPISGGAGNEQFF.

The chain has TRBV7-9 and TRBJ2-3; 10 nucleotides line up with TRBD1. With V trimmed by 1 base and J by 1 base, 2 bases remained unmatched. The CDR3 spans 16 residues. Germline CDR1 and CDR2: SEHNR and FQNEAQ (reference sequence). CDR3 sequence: CASSLGQGAGTDTQYF. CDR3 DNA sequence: TGTGCCAGCAGCTTAGGACAGGGGGCGGGCACAGATACGCAGTATTTT. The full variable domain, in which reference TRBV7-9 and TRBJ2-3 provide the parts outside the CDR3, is DTGVSQNPRHKITKRGQNVTFRCDPISEHNRLYWYRQTLGQGPEFLTYFQNEAQLEKSRLLSDRFSAERPKGSFSTLEIQRTEQGDSAMYLCASSLGQGAGTDTQYFGPGTRLTVL.

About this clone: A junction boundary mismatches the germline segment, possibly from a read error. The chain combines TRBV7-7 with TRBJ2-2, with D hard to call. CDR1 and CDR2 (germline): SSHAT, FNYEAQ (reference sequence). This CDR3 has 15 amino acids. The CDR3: CASSSRGANTGELFF. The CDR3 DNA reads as TGTGCTAGCAGCTCACGCGGAGCGAACACCGGGGAGCTGTTTTTT.

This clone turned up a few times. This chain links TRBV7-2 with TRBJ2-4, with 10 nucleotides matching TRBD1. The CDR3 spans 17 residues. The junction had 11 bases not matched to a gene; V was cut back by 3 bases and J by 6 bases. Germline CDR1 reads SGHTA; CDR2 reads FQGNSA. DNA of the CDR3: TGTGCCAGCAGCTTCGACCCGCCCTGGACAGGGGGAAACATTCAGTACTTC. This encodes CASSFDPPWTGGNIQYF. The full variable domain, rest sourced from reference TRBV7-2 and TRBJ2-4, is GAGVSQSPSNKVTEKGKDVELRCDPISGHTALYWYRQSLGQGLEFLIYFQGNSAPDKSGLPSDRFSAERTGGSVSTLTIQRTQQEDSAVYLCASSFDPPWTGGNIQYFGAGTRLSVL.